Below, 12 T cell receptor beta chains from the same sample are listed, as sequenced in a study of T-cell reconstitution after alpha-beta-depleted transplantation in children. Molecular barcoding with unique molecular identifiers was used for the TCRbeta library. MiXCR, run by TCRdb on the PCR reads, gives a single entry per CDR3 protein. Here the sample spans more than 60,000 distinct CDR3 sequences, about 7.3% being singletons. Sequenced material: PBMCs from the stem cell graft donor, taken from the stem cell graft. The receptors stem from a human donor who donated a stem cell graft to a child with acute lymphoblastic leukemia.

This clonotype has ten or more counts. The J gene is TRBJ1-4, the V gene TRBV5-6; D gene unclear. The CDR3 is 15 amino acids. V dropped 0 bases and J dropped 7 bases, with 13 bases sitting between them. Germline CDR1 SGHDT, CDR2 YYEEEE. The CDR3 here is CASSLAMETSEKLFF. Written as DNA, the CDR3 is TGTGCCAGCAGCTTGGCCATGGAAACGAGTGAAAAACTGTTTTTT. Full variable domain (outside the CDR3, taken from reference TRBV5-6 and TRBJ1-4): DAGVTQSPTHLIKTRGQQVTLRCSPKSGHDTVSWYQQALGQGPQFIFQYYEEEERQRGNFPDRFSGHQFPNYSSELNVNALLLGDSALYLCASSLAMETSEKLFFGSGTQLSVL.

This clonotype was seen ten or more times. This rearrangement joins TRBV28 to TRBJ2-5, with a tentative D call TRBD2 (7 bases). Deletions cut 6 bases from V and 5 bases from J, with 28 bases between. This CDR3 is 18 amino acids long. CDR1 and CDR2 (germline): MDHEN, SYDVKM. CDR3: CASSWGQAGRRVMETQYF. CDR3 nucleotides: TGTGCCAGCAGCTGGGGGCAAGCGGGACGGAGGGTTATGGAGACCCAGTACTTC.

This clonotype was detected many times. The chain uses TRBV5-4 and TRBJ2-1, with 12 bases that match TRBD2. CDR1 is SGHNT and CDR2 is YYREEE in the germline V gene (reference sequence). CDR3 length: 14 amino acids. J gave up 8 bases and V 4 bases, and 4 bases lay outside the gene matches. CDR3 bases: TGTGCCAGCAGCCAAAGACTAGCGGGAGATGAGCAGTTCTTC. Translated: CASSQRLAGDEQFF.

The table lists this clonotype with many counts. The chain has TRBV4-3 and TRBJ1-2, with D possibly being TRBD1 (6 bases). Germline V CDR1 and CDR2: LGHNA, YSLEER. The V end lost 3 bases, the J end lost 4 bases, and 15 bases lay between the germline ends. This CDR3 is 15 amino acids long. The CDR3 loop reads CASSQAYEGGYGYTF. Here the CDR3 DNA reads TGCGCCAGCAGCCAGGCATATGAGGGGGGCTATGGCTACACCTTC.

This clonotype occurred many times. The genes are TRBV20-1 and TRBJ1-5; the D is unclear. CDR1 and CDR2 from the germline V gene are DFQATT and SNEGSKA (reference sequence). V was pared by 4 bases and J by 0 bases, with 4 bases between. The CDR3 has 12 residues. CDR3 amino acids: CSAIASNQPQHF. In DNA, the CDR3 is TGCAGTGCTATTGCTAGCAATCAGCCCCAGCATTTT.

This clonotype has a count of ten or more. The chain has TRBV20-1 and TRBJ1-6; 9 nucleotides align to TRBD1. Trimming at V came to 2 bases and at J to 9 bases, leaving 14 bases not matched to a gene. CDR3 size: 17 residues. Per germline, CDR1 DFQATT and CDR2 SNEGSKA (reference sequence). The chain's CDR3 is CSARPTGTGNLGSPLHF. CDR3 coding DNA: TGCAGTGCTAGACCGACCGGGACAGGGAATTTGGGTTCACCCCTCCACTTT.

In its sample, this clonotype was seen many times. This rearrangement joins TRBV29-1 to TRBJ2-1, with 7 nucleotides matching TRBD1. The CDR3 loop spans 13 amino acids. Germline trimming cut 5 bases from V and 4 bases from J; bases unmatched to any gene: 5. The germline V gene encodes CDR1 SQVTM and CDR2 ANQGSEA. CDR3 in DNA: TGCAGCGTTCGAGTACAGGGGTACAATGAGCAGTTCTTC. It encodes CSVRVQGYNEQFF.

This clonotype was detected many times. J is TRBJ2-3 and V is TRBV5-1, with D unclear. Germline CDR1 is SGHRS and CDR2 is YFSETQ. CDR3 size: 16 residues. Between the trimmed V and J ends, which lost 3 bases and 0 bases, there was a span of 14 bases. CDR3 residues: CASSSRTGFSTDTQYF. CDR3 nucleotides: TGCGCCAGCAGCTCGAGAACCGGGTTCAGCACAGATACGCAGTATTTT.

This clonotype showed up many times. This rearrangement joins TRBV6-4 to TRBJ2-3; D might be TRBD2 (5 bases). Germline V gene sequence: CDR1 MRHNA, CDR2 SNTAGT. The CDR3 loop spans 14 amino acids. Between the trimmed V and J ends, which lost 2 bases and 3 bases, there was a span of 9 bases. As DNA, the CDR3 is TGTGCCAGCAGTGACGGACTTGGGACAGATACGCAGTATTTT. As protein: CASSDGLGTDTQYF.

This clonotype was observed many times. V and J are TRBV29-1 and TRBJ2-7; weak D call: TRBD1 (6 bases). With 7 bases removed from V and 6 bases from J, the gap between germline ends came to 13 bases. The germline V gene has CDR1 SQVTM and CDR2 ANQGSEA. The CDR3 length is 11 residues. CDR3 sequence: CSAGTGLEQYF. The DNA of the CDR3 is TGCAGCGCCGGAACAGGGCTCGAGCAGTACTTC.

This clonotype was observed a handful of times. This sequence may be a read error, since a much larger clone differs from it by one base. The V gene is TRBV20-1, the J gene TRBJ2-5; 10 nucleotides align to TRBD2. CDR1 and CDR2 from the germline V gene are DFQATT and SNEGSKA (reference sequence). This CDR3 is 17 amino acids long. The CDR3 loop is CCASSRTSGLRAETQYF. The CDR3 DNA follows: TGCTGTGCTAGCAGCAGGACTAGCGGCCTCAGGGCGGAGACCCAGTACTTC.

This clonotype came up many times. This chain connects TRBV12-3 or TRBV12-4 to TRBJ1-1; tentatively, D is TRBD1 (6 bases). Deletions cut 5 bases from V and 3 bases from J, with 13 bases between. The CDR3 contains 14 residues. The CDR3 sequence: CASSIQGPHTEAFF. CDR3 bases: TGTGCCAGCAGTATACAGGGTCCCCACACTGAAGCTTTCTTT.